The source of this T cell receptor beta chain is a study of cytomegalovirus exposure and HLA in healthy donors. Study-level findings and limits: Upon later analysis, HLA-associated TCR beta chains proved more clonally expanded than other, equally common chains. It emerged from a later analysis that several of the most significant clusters appeared to be linked to common viral pathogens.

For this donor, CMV serostatus was not recorded. PCR amplification relied on 60 Vbeta primers (plus 13 Jbeta primers). Some clones are missing from TCRdb's copy, which holds only in-frame ones; the method was immunoSEQ multiplex PCR. The data show around 98,000 clones, under 80% seen once. A note on this clone: Its antigen is undetermined.

Germline V lookup: CDR1 SGHNT, CDR2 YYREEE (reference sequence). The CDR3 is 17 residues long. V lost 2 bases, J lost 5 bases, and 11 bases stayed unmatched. The chain recombines TRBV5-4 with TRBJ2-5; TRBD2 aligns across 11 bases. The source is a human donor in good health. Sequenced sample: PBMCs. The CDR3 loop is CASSFGSGGAFRETQYF. In DNA form, the CDR3 reads TGTGCCAGCAGCTTCGGTAGCGGGGGGGCCTTTAGGGAGACCCAGTACTTC.